A single TCR beta chain is shown here with its context. As yet, its antigen is unknown. The data are from a study of CD8 T cells in ankylosing spondylitis. Study observations and caveats: Enrichment of disease-linked clones was reportedly significant in matched ankylosing spondylitis synovial fluid. Characteristic, it appeared, of ankylosing spondylitis blood was a TCR beta motif of roughly eight highly homologous variants. Those disease-linked clones were CD8+; they were also relatively rare in peripheral blood. Reports of some motif variants in reactive arthritis synovial fluid and blood predate this one.

Losses at the gene ends were 2 bases for V and 2 bases for J; bases not matched to a gene: 4. This CDR3 is built from 15 residues. Germline lookup yields CDR1 SGHVS and CDR2 FQNEAQ. Generation of TCR beta libraries employed quantitative 5'-RACE incorporating molecular barcodes. TCRdb re-called the 5' RACE reads through MiXCR, storing one row per CDR3 protein. The top ten clones hold 15% to 20% of a sample with 700,000 or so distinct CDR3 sequences, roughly 19% of them seen once. This TCR derives from a male donor with ankylosing spondylitis. V is TRBV7-8 and J is TRBJ1-1; the match to TRBD1 covers 8 bases. The sequenced sample consisted of blood, either unsorted or a sorted T cell fraction (not recorded which). This chain's CDR3 is CASSLLGQENTEAFF. DNA for the CDR3: TGTGCCAGCAGCTTATTGGGACAGGAAAACACTGAAGCTTTCTTT. Full variable domain (missing parts from reference TRBV7-8 and TRBJ1-1): GAGVSQSPRYKVAKRGQDVALRCDPISGHVSLFWYQQALGQGPEFLTYFQNEAQLDKSGLPSDRFFAERPEGSVSTLKIQRTQQEDSAVYLCASSLLGQENTEAFFGQGTRLTVV.